The 31 T cell receptor beta chains below come from one sample, sequenced in a study of T cells after yellow fever vaccination. TCRdb ran MiXCR on the 5' RACE reads and lists one entry per CDR3 protein. This sample has about 340,000 distinct CDR3 sequences, with 8.5% to 10% found just once. The input for sequencing was PBMCs, taken on the day of the first yellow fever vaccination. The receptors derive from a man aged 18 to 30 who received the YFV17D yellow fever vaccine.

There are a few counts of this clonotype. The chain combines TRBV7-9 with TRBJ1-2, with D tentatively TRBD1 (6 bases). Trimming pared 4 bases from V and 3 bases from J, leaving 21 bases between. The CDR3 runs 17 residues. Germline CDR1 SEHNR, CDR2 FQNEAQ (reference sequence). CDR3 protein: CASSSVRAQGNDYGYTF. CDR3 DNA: TGTGCCAGCAGCTCAGTGCGGGCACAGGGAAATGACTATGGCTACACCTTC.

This clonotype was counted at least ten times. V usage is TRBV29-1 and J usage is TRBJ2-1, with TRBD1 matching 10 bases. J gave up 6 bases and V 5 bases, and 7 bases lay outside the gene matches. Germline CDR1 and CDR2: SQVTM and ANQGSEA. The CDR3 extends over 14 amino acids. CDR3 residues: CSVTGTGDPNEQFF. In nucleotides, the CDR3 is TGCAGCGTTACCGGGACAGGGGATCCCAATGAGCAGTTCTTC.

This clonotype was counted between two and nine times. The V call is TRBV5-1, the J call TRBJ1-2; D perhaps matches TRBD1 (6 bases). Trimming left V 6 bases short and J 6 bases short, with 18 bases between. The V gene's germline CDR1 is SGHRS and CDR2 YFSETQ. The CDR3 extends over 14 amino acids. The CDR3 DNA is TGCGCCAGCAATATACGCGGGGGCCCGGATGGCTACACCTTC. Its protein product is CASNIRGGPDGYTF. Full variable domain (rest looked up from reference TRBV5-1 and TRBJ1-2): KAGVTQTPRYLIKTRGQQVTLSCSPISGHRSVSWYQQTPGQGLQFLFEYFSETQRNKGNFPGRFSGRQFSNSRSEMNVSTLELGDSALYLCASNIRGGPDGYTFGSGTRLTVV.

This clonotype was recorded a few times. The chain combines TRBV6-1 with TRBJ1-6; possible D gene TRBD1, 5 bases. Germline lookup yields CDR1 MNHNS and CDR2 SASEGT. Trimming pared 9 bases from V and 8 bases from J, leaving 14 bases between. The CDR3 covers 13 residues. The CDR3 is CASWGRTDSPLHF. The DNA of the CDR3 is TGTGCCAGTTGGGGACGTACAGATTCACCCCTCCACTTT.

The gene calls are TRBV5-1 and TRBJ2-3; TRBD2 matches at 12 bases. Trimming cost V 4 bases and J 0 bases; bases outside gene matches: 3. CDR1 and CDR2 from the germline V gene are SGHRS and YFSETQ. This CDR3 region has 16 residues. The DNA for the CDR3 is TGCGCCAGCAGCATCGGACTAGCGGGGAGCACAGATACGCAGTATTTT. As protein: CASSIGLAGSTDTQYF.

This clonotype came up a few times. V is TRBV2 and J is TRBJ2-1, with D tentatively TRBD1 or TRBD2 (5 bases each). The CDR3 is 11 residues long. Between the trimmed V and J ends, which lost 7 bases and 9 bases, there was a span of 10 bases. Germline V CDR1 and CDR2: SNHLY, FYNNEI. For the CDR3, the DNA is TGTGCCAGCAAGAGGGGCGGTGAGCAGTTCTTC. Protein product: CASKRGGEQFF.

This clonotype came up a few times. The chain links TRBV20-1 to TRBJ1-1, with 9 positions matching TRBD1. The length of the CDR3 is 14 residues. Germline V gives CDR1 DFQATT, CDR2 SNEGSKA (reference sequence). V lost 0 bases and J lost 5; bases outside the gene matches: 4. The CDR3 region is CSAREGQGGTEAFF. The CDR3 DNA follows: TGCAGTGCTAGAGAGGGACAGGGAGGGACTGAAGCTTTCTTT.

This clonotype came up a few times. The chain has TRBV6-2 or TRBV6-3 and TRBJ2-5, with 7 bases fitting TRBD1. Germline CDR1 MNHEY, CDR2 SVGEGT. There are 14 residues in the CDR3. With V trimmed by 6 bases and J by 5 bases, 9 bases remained unmatched. CDR3 DNA: TGTGCCAGCAGCCCAACAGGGGTGCGGGAGACCCAGTACTTC. This codes for CASSPTGVRETQYF.

The chain uses TRBV7-9 and TRBJ2-5, with D unresolved. This CDR3 spans 13 amino acids. Germline V gene lookup returns CDR1 SEHNR and CDR2 FQNEAQ (reference sequence). V was trimmed by 5 bases and J by 6 bases, leaving 13 bases between them. CDR3 nucleotide sequence: TGTGCCAGCAGCCCGCTGAGAAGGAAGACCCAGTACTTC. Translating it yields CASSPLRRKTQYF.

This clonotype has a handful of counts. The rearrangement joins TRBV10-3 to TRBJ2-5; D remains ambiguous. V gave up 6 bases and J gave up 2 bases, with 7 bases separating them. CDR3 length: 12 amino acids. Germline CDR1 and CDR2: ENHRY and SYGVKD. Written as DNA, the CDR3 is TGTGCCATCAGGGACGGTCAAGAGACCCAGTACTTC. Amino acid sequence: CAIRDGQETQYF.

The sample holds a few counts of this clonotype. This chain connects TRBV20-1 to TRBJ2-7; 9 bases are a match to TRBD1. V lost 1 base, J lost 4 bases, and 11 bases stayed unmatched. The CDR3 runs to 16 residues. Germline assignment: CDR1 DFQATT and CDR2 SNEGSKA (reference sequence). The CDR3 DNA sequence: TGCAGTGCTAGAGGCGGGACAGGGTTCCCGACATACGAGCAGTACGTC. It specifies CSARGGTGFPTYEQYV.

The chain uses TRBV6-5 and TRBJ2-7; 8 positions match TRBD1. V shed 3 bases and J 2 bases; nucleotides not matched to a gene: 6. The germline V gene encodes CDR1 MNHEY and CDR2 SVGAGI. The CDR3 has 15 amino acids. CDR3 coding DNA: TGTGCCAGCAGTTATGGGCAGGGGGCCACCTACGAGCAGTACGTC. It yields the protein CASSYGQGATYEQYV.

This clonotype has more than one count but fewer than ten. This chain uses TRBV4-2 with TRBJ2-7, with 7 bases lining up with TRBD2. The CDR3 length is 17 residues. V trimming: 0 bases; J trimming: 3 bases; junction bases outside the gene matches: 11. From germline, CDR1 is LGHNA and CDR2 YNFKEQ. CDR3 coding DNA: TGTGCCAGCAGCCAAGATGGGTTCAGCGGGGTTGTCTACGAGCAGTACTTC. Translation gives CASSQDGFSGVVYEQYF.

The table lists this clonotype with a few counts. V is TRBV29-1 and J is TRBJ2-6, with 7 bases aligning to TRBD1. V lost 3 bases, J lost 0 bases, and 20 bases stayed unmatched. CDR1 is SQVTM, CDR2 ANQGSEA, per germline. This CDR3 has 21 residues. CDR3 sequence: CSVDRGRNDHRLSSGANVLTF. Written as DNA, the CDR3 is TGCAGCGTTGATAGGGGGCGGAACGATCACCGACTTAGCTCTGGGGCCAACGTCCTGACTTTC. Looking up the rest from reference TRBV29-1 and TRBJ2-6 gives the full variable domain: SAVISQKPSRDICQRGTSLTIQCQVDSQVTMMFWYRQQPGQSLTLIATANQGSEATYESGFVIDKFPISRPNLTFSTLTVSNMSPEDSSIYLCSVDRGRNDHRLSSGANVLTFGAGSRLTVL.

The gene calls are TRBV7-3 and TRBJ1-2; the D is unclear. Trimming cost V 5 bases and J 4 bases, with 11 bases left between them. This CDR3 region has 13 residues. The V gene's germline CDR1 is SGHTA and CDR2 FQGTGA. CDR3 residues: CASSPKRGYGYTF. The CDR3 DNA reads TGTGCCAGCAGCCCGAAGCGCGGCTATGGCTACACCTTC.

The rearrangement uses TRBV7-9 and TRBJ2-1; D is ambiguous. V was shortened by 2 bases and J by 6 bases, with 11 bases between the two germline ends. The CDR3 length is 14 residues. Per germline, CDR1 SEHNR and CDR2 FQNEAQ (reference sequence). The CDR3 DNA reads as TGTGCCAGCAGCTTAATCAGCAGAGTCAATGAGCAGTTCTTC. It translates to CASSLISRVNEQFF.

This clonotype has more than one count but fewer than ten. The rearrangement links TRBV4-1 to TRBJ2-4; 7 bases agree with TRBD2. CDR3 length: 15 amino acids. J lost 1 base, V lost 0 bases, and 0 bases had no gene match. Germline V gives CDR1 MGHRA, CDR2 YSYEKL. The CDR3 DNA sequence: TGCGCCAGCAGCCAAGATAGCGGGGCCAAAAACATTCAGTACTTC. It encodes CASSQDSGAKNIQYF.

In this sample, this clonotype turned up many times. J is TRBJ2-5 and V is TRBV5-1; 7 nucleotides agree with TRBD2. CDR3 length: 16 residues. The V and J ends lost 3 bases and 5 bases, in that order; junction bases with no gene match: 13. The germline V gene has CDR1 SGHRS and CDR2 YFSETQ. CDR3 coding DNA: TGCGCCAGCAGCTCCGGAGCTAGTCGGGGAGGGGAGACCCAGTACTTC. Translated: CASSSGASRGGETQYF.

The genes are TRBV4-1 and TRBJ2-1; weak D call: TRBD2 (5 bases). Trimming cost V 1 base and J 7 bases, with 8 bases left between them. The germline V gene has CDR1 MGHRA and CDR2 YSYEKL. The CDR3 sequence is 13 residues long. The DNA for the CDR3 is TGCGCCAGCAGCCAAGCTCCGGGGAATGAGCAGTTCTTC. Translation: CASSQAPGNEQFF.

The J gene is TRBJ2-7, the V gene TRBV5-1; 9 bases map to TRBD1. The CDR3 consists of 15 residues. The ends lost 4 bases at V and 7 bases at J; junction bases unmatched: 12. Germline V gives CDR1 SGHRS, CDR2 YFSETQ. The chain's CDR3 is CASSTLQGAHREQYF. Written as DNA, the CDR3 is TGCGCCAGCAGCACCTTACAGGGGGCGCATCGAGAGCAGTACTTC.

The chain carries TRBV20-1 and TRBJ2-3, with 8 bases that match TRBD2. The CDR3 runs 15 residues. Losses at the gene ends were 1 base for V and 1 base for J; bases not matched to a gene: 4. Germline CDR1 DFQATT, CDR2 SNEGSKA (reference sequence). The CDR3 spells CSARAPAGGTDTQYF. The CDR3, as DNA: TGCAGTGCTAGAGCCCCAGCGGGGGGCACAGATACGCAGTATTTT.

In this sample, this clonotype turned up a few times. Written as DNA, the CDR3 is TGTGCCAGCAGTTCATACCTGGCAGGGGTCTTTTATGGCTACACCTTC. It specifies CASSSYLAGVFYGYTF. The rearrangement uses TRBV12-3 or TRBV12-4 and TRBJ1-2; D might be TRBD1 (6 bases). CDR3 length: 16 amino acids. V lost 4 bases, J lost 5 bases, and 20 bases lay in between.

The table lists this clonotype with a few counts. The gene calls are TRBV11-1 and TRBJ2-1; D not certain. Trimming took off 0 bases at V and 4 bases at J, with 22 bases between the two ends. CDR3 length: 19 amino acids. Germline values: CDR1 SGHAT, CDR2 FQDESV (reference sequence). CDR3 loop: CASSLALYLADQNYNEQFF. DNA for the CDR3: TGTGCCAGCAGCTTAGCGCTTTACCTGGCGGACCAAAATTACAATGAGCAGTTCTTC.

At least ten counts were recorded for this clonotype. The gene calls are TRBV4-2 and TRBJ2-3; D not certain. The V and J ends lost 4 bases and 3 bases respectively, with 8 bases between them. This CDR3 is 13 amino acids long. CDR1 and CDR2 (germline): LGHNA, YNFKEQ. The DNA for the CDR3 is TGTGCCAGCAGCCCTGGGTCTACAGATACGCAGTATTTT. This translates into CASSPGSTDTQYF.

This clonotype has at least ten counts. V usage is TRBV7-3 and J usage is TRBJ2-3, with 9 positions matching TRBD2. The CDR3 has 13 residues. V was pared by 5 bases and J by 8 bases, with 5 bases of the junction left unmatched. Germline V gene data show CDR1 as SGHTA and CDR2 as FQGTGA. The CDR3 sequence is CASSPSSGGTQYF. The CDR3 coding sequence is TGTGCCAGCAGCCCAAGTAGCGGGGGTACGCAGTATTTT.

The chain carries TRBV19 and TRBJ1-1, with 8 bases aligning to TRBD1. The CDR3 spans 15 residues. The germline CDR1 and CDR2 sequences are LNHDA and SQIVND (reference sequence). V trimming: 1 base; J trimming: 0 bases; junction bases outside the gene matches: 1. CDR3 coding DNA: TGTGCCAGTAGTATAGGGACAGGGATGAACACTGAAGCTTTCTTT. This translates into CASSIGTGMNTEAFF.

This clonotype appeared many times. V is TRBV3-1 and J is TRBJ1-2; TRBD1 aligns across 8 bases. The germline CDR1 and CDR2 sequences are LGHDT and YNNKEL (reference sequence). Trimming removed 1 base from V and 11 bases from J; junction bases left unmatched: 6. CDR3 length: 13 residues. DNA of the CDR3: TGTGCCAGCAGCCAAGCGACAGGGGTAGTATACACCTTC. Translating it yields CASSQATGVVYTF.

This clonotype was seen a handful of times. The V call is TRBV30, the J call TRBJ2-7, with D maybe TRBD2 (6 bases). Trimming shortened V by 0 bases and J by 4 bases, and 10 bases separated the two germline ends. Germline V lookup: CDR1 GTSNPN, CDR2 SVGIG (reference sequence). The CDR3 length is 13 residues. DNA of the CDR3: TGTGCCTGGAGTGTAACGGGGAGGTACGAGCAGTACTTC. Translating it yields CAWSVTGRYEQYF.

This rearrangement joins TRBV6-5 to TRBJ2-7; D call uncertain. V was cut by 4 bases and J by 4 bases, with 11 bases left in between. Germline V gene sequence: CDR1 MNHEY, CDR2 SVGAGI. This CDR3 region has 13 residues. The CDR3 here is CASSSRRGYEQYF. CDR3 DNA sequence: TGTGCCAGCAGTTCTCGGAGAGGATACGAGCAGTACTTC.

The table lists this clonotype with a few counts. The gene calls are TRBV6-1 and TRBJ1-4; 9 bases fit TRBD1. CDR1 MNHNS and CDR2 SASEGT come from the germline V gene. V lost 11 bases, J lost 6 bases, and 10 bases stayed unmatched. The CDR3 consists of 14 residues. The CDR3 DNA sequence: TGTGCCGACCGATCACAGGGGGCCTATGAAAAACTGTTTTTT. Protein: CADRSQGAYEKLFF.

This chain connects TRBV10-3 to TRBJ2-2; TRBD2 matches at 12 bases. V gave up 3 bases and J gave up 3 bases; unmatched junction bases: 11. Germline V lookup: CDR1 ENHRY, CDR2 SYGVKD. The CDR3 extends over 19 amino acids. The CDR3 region is CAISDRTSGGQRYTGELFF. In DNA form, the CDR3 reads TGTGCCATCAGTGATCGCACTAGCGGGGGGCAGAGGTACACCGGGGAGCTGTTTTTT.